The 12 T cell receptor beta chains given below trace back to one sample, sequenced in a study of T-cell reconstitution after alpha-beta-depleted transplantation in children. During its preparation, the TCRbeta library received unique molecular identifiers. TCRdb re-called the PCR reads with MiXCR, one entry per CDR3 protein. The sample has 200,000 to 250,000 distinct CDR3 sequences, about 12% seen once. Sequencing was performed on PBMCs from the stem cell graft donor, taken from the stem cell graft. The receptors derive from a human donor who donated a stem cell graft to a child with acute lymphoblastic leukemia.

This clonotype was observed many times. The chain uses TRBV12-3 or TRBV12-4 and TRBJ2-4; D is unresolved. The CDR3 sequence is 12 residues long. V lost 10 bases and J lost 0, with 7 bases in between. CDR3 coding DNA: TGTGCCACCACATCAGCCAAAAACATTCAGTACTTC. It translates to CATTSAKNIQYF.

The chain links TRBV4-3 to TRBJ2-5, with 13 bases lining up with TRBD2. The CDR3 has 16 residues. The germline CDR1 and CDR2 sequences are LGHNA and YSLEER. The J segment lost 2 bases and the V segment lost 5 bases, leaving 5 bases of the junction unmatched. CDR3 sequence reads: CASSRELAGGQETQYF. The CDR3 nucleotides read TGCGCCAGCAGCAGGGAACTAGCGGGGGGGCAAGAGACCCAGTACTTC.

This clonotype has ten or more counts. The J gene is TRBJ2-1, the V gene TRBV20-1, with 13 bases aligning to TRBD2. Per germline, CDR1 DFQATT and CDR2 SNEGSKA (reference sequence). CDR3 length: 15 residues. Trimming cost V 6 bases and J 7 bases; bases outside gene matches: 9. The CDR3 loop reads CSAARLAGGWNEQFF. CDR3 DNA: TGCAGTGCCGCTCGACTAGCGGGAGGATGGAATGAGCAGTTCTTC.

V usage is TRBV20-1 and J usage is TRBJ2-7, with 10 nucleotides matching TRBD2. CDR1 is DFQATT and CDR2 is SNEGSKA in the germline V gene (reference sequence). V lost 0 bases to trimming and J lost 7 bases; unmatched junction nucleotides: 12. The CDR3 sequence is 16 residues long. The CDR3 here is CSARDSTSGTAWEQYF. CDR3 in DNA: TGCAGTGCTAGAGATTCTACTAGCGGGACTGCTTGGGAGCAGTACTTC.

This clonotype was picked up many times. This CDR3 reads CSARERQSHEAFF. The CDR3 bases are TGCAGTGCTAGAGAACGGCAGTCGCATGAAGCTTTCTTT. The chain couples TRBV20-1 to TRBJ1-1; D uncertain. V lost 0 bases and J lost 7, with 12 bases in between. Germline lookup yields CDR1 DFQATT and CDR2 SNEGSKA (reference sequence). The CDR3 sequence is 13 residues long.

This clonotype turned up a few times. This chain connects TRBV7-7 to TRBJ2-7; TRBD2 might be the D (5 bases). V was cut by 1 base and J by 2 bases, with 9 bases left in between. Germline CDR1 and CDR2: SSHAT and FNYEAQ (reference sequence). CDR3 length: 14 amino acids. Here the CDR3 DNA reads TGTGCCAGCAGCTTAGGTCCGGGAACCTACGAGCAGTACTTC. Amino acid sequence: CASSLGPGTYEQYF. Full variable domain (outside the CDR3, taken from reference TRBV7-7 and TRBJ2-7): GAGVSQSPRYKVTKRGQDVTLRCDPISSHATLYWYQQALGQGPEFLTYFNYEAQPDKSGLPSDRFSAERPEGSISTLTIQRTEQRDSAMYRCASSLGPGTYEQYFGPGTRLTVT.

This clonotype was counted at least ten times. J is TRBJ1-1 and V is TRBV20-1; the D is unclear. Looked up from germline, CDR1 is DFQATT and CDR2 is SNEGSKA (reference sequence). This CDR3 has 11 amino acids. Trimming cost V 8 bases and J 5 bases, with 12 bases left between them. CDR3 amino acids: CSLRSETEAFF. CDR3 sequence (DNA): TGCAGTCTGCGGTCCGAGACTGAAGCTTTCTTT.

This chain connects TRBV28 to TRBJ2-7, with TRBD2 identical over 7 bases. CDR1 MDHEN and CDR2 SYDVKM come from the germline V gene. The CDR3 runs 15 residues. V lost 4 bases and J lost 6; bases outside the gene matches: 12. The CDR3 sequence: CASSSSAGMLREQYF. The CDR3 DNA follows: TGTGCCAGCAGTTCCTCAGCGGGGATGCTTCGCGAGCAGTACTTC.

In its sample, this clonotype was seen many times. The chain employs TRBV7-3 and TRBJ2-1, with D hard to call. The CDR3 has 16 amino acids. V gave up 3 bases and J gave up 2 bases, with 14 bases separating them. Germline CDR1 is SGHTA and CDR2 is FQGTGA. CDR3 amino acids: CASSFESTLTYNEQFF. CDR3 coding DNA: TGTGCCAGCAGCTTCGAGAGTACCCTCACCTACAATGAGCAGTTCTTC.

This clonotype was found many times. The CDR3 DNA reads as TGTGCCAGCAGCCCTACGGGTATCACCTACGAGCAGTACTTC. This encodes CASSPTGITYEQYF. The chain combines TRBV27 with TRBJ2-7, with D unresolved. Trimming stripped 6 bases from V and 2 bases from J, with 14 bases between. The CDR3 is made up of 14 amino acids. In germline, CDR1 is MNHEY, CDR2 SMNVEV (reference sequence).

This clonotype came up many times. V and J are TRBV29-1 and TRBJ2-3; D gene unclear. This CDR3 is built from 14 residues. The germline V gene has CDR1 SQVTM and CDR2 ANQGSEA. Trimming removed 8 bases from V and 1 base from J, with 16 bases in between. The CDR3 region is CSYQTYPGTDTQYF. Here the CDR3 DNA reads TGCAGCTATCAGACATACCCTGGCACAGATACGCAGTATTTT.

This clonotype was seen at least ten times. This chain links TRBV5-1 with TRBJ2-1; D possibly corresponds to TRBD2 (5 bases). Germline loops: CDR1 SGHRS, CDR2 YFSETQ. V gave up 0 bases and J gave up 3 bases, with 16 bases separating them. This CDR3 spans 17 amino acids. The CDR3 DNA follows: TGCGCCAGCAGCTTGGGTCGCGGGCCACGCGTCTACAATGAGCAGTTCTTC. It yields the protein CASSLGRGPRVYNEQFF.